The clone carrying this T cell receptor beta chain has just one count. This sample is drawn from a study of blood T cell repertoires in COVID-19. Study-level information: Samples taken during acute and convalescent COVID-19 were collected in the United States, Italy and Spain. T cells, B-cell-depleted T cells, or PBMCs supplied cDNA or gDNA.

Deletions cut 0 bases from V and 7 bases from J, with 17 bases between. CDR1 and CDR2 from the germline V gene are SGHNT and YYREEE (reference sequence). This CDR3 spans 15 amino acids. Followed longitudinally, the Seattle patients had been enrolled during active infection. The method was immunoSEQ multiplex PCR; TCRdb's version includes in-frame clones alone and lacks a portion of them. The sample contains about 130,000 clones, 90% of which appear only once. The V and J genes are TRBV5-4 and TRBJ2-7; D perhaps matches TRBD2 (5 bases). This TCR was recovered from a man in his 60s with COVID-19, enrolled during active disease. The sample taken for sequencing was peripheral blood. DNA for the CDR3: TGTGCCAGCAGCTTGGCCTTACTAGAAGAAAGGGAGCAGTACTTC. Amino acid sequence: CASSLALLEEREQYF.